The T cell receptor beta chain described here comes from a study of cytomegalovirus exposure and HLA in healthy donors. Study information: The platform used for the 110 or so validation repertoires matched that of the approximately 620 first-cohort repertoires, a later analysis reported. Broader study findings: Reports described diagnosis of cytomegalovirus status by the classifier as highly specific and sensitive. Researchers reported that three CMV-associated chains were confirmed in vitro as CMV antigen-specific. The listing of roughly 160 TCR beta chains classed them as cytomegalovirus-associated.

Data came from immunoSEQ multiplex PCR; TCRdb stores just in-frame clones and leaves some out. The sample has a few hundred thousand clones, approximately 88% seen once. This CDR3 has 14 residues. J was trimmed by 5 bases and V by 6 bases; bases with no gene match: 6. In germline, CDR1 is SGHRS, CDR2 YFSETQ. With respect to this clone: What it recognizes is unknown.

The sample taken for sequencing was PBMCs. This receptor was obtained from a woman in her 30s in good health and CMV-seropositive. V and J are TRBV5-1 and TRBJ2-7; 12 bases agree with TRBD1. The CDR3 sequence: CASKTGTGGNEQYF. In nucleotides, the CDR3 is TGCGCCAGCAAGACCGGGACAGGGGGCAACGAGCAGTACTTC.